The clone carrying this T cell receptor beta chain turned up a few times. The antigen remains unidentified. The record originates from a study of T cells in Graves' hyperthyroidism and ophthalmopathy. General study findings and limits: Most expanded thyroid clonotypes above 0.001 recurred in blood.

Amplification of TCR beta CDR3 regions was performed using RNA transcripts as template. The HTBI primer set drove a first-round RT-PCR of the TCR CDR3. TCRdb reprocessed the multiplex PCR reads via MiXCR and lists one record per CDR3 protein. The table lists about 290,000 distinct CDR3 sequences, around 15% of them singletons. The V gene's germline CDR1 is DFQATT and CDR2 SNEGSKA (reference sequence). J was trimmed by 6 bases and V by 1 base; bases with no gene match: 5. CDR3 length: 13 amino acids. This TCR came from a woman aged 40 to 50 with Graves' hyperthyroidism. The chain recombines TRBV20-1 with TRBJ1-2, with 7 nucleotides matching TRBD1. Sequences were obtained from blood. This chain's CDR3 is CSARAGRGDGYTF. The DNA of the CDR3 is TGCAGTGCTAGAGCGGGCAGGGGGGATGGCTACACCTTC.